This entry describes one TCR beta chain. The CDR3 totals 13 residues. V dropped 7 bases and J dropped 4 bases, with 11 bases sitting between them. Looked up from germline, CDR1 is MNHEY and CDR2 is SVGEGT. The data were taken from a study of blood T cell repertoires in COVID-19. In the original processing: Reference gene primer amplification in the assay estimated nucleated cell counts. Method: immunoSEQ multiplex PCR; TCRdb's copy keeps in-frame clones and lacks some. The V and J calls and clone size were taken over from that table, and D and trimming were inferred from the DNA. The table records a few hundred thousand clones, around 83% of them present only once. All enrollees were roughly 18 to 100 years old and from about two dozen US areas. Which cohort a participant joined came from the clinical history participants gave. For recovered donors of Cohort 3, there were two negative PCRs, clearance, or symptom resolution.

Sequences were obtained from PBMCs or T cells enriched from blood (not recorded which). The chain couples TRBV6-2 or TRBV6-3 to TRBJ1-5, with a possible D match to TRBD1 (5 bases). This clonotype was sampled from a woman aged 45 to 65 who had recovered from COVID-19. This CDR3 reads CASTPQGNQPQHF. CDR3 nucleotide sequence: TGTGCCAGCACCCCTCAGGGAAATCAGCCCCAGCATTTT.